This T cell receptor beta chain was captured by sequencing in a study of B cell selection in AIRE deficiency. Comments on this clone: Its antigen is as yet unknown.

Assay used: immunoSEQ multiplex PCR; TCRdb lists only in-frame clones, some missing. The sample contains 20,000 to 30,000 clones, around 95% of which appear only once. Conventional CD4 T cells were sorted as CD4+CD127+ cells. Study-level points and caveats: Shared Treg sequences had shorter CDR3s, biased toward rearrangements with few non-templated insertions.

The CDR3 length is 16 residues. With 6 bases removed from V and 3 bases from J, the gap between germline ends came to 20 bases. CDR1 and CDR2 from the germline V gene are MNHEY and SMNVEV (reference sequence). This clonotype was sampled from a human donor in good health. V gene TRBV27 combines with J gene TRBJ1-1, with a weak D call TRBD1 (5 bases). The sequenced sample was CD4+CD127+ conventional T cells sorted from PBMCs. The CDR3 sequence: CASRTPRAGRDTEAFF. The CDR3 DNA reads TGTGCCAGCAGGACCCCGCGGGCAGGGAGGGACACTGAAGCTTTCTTT.